Listed below are T cell receptor beta chains from one sample, sequenced in a study of blood T cells in healthy people across ages. Each CDR3 protein is one row after TCRdb ran MiXCR on the 5' RACE reads. The data hold more than 800,000 distinct CDR3 sequences, with under 30% observed a single time. The sample comprised blood. The receptors were gathered from a woman of 80 years or more in good health. Both conserved end residues are part of each CDR3. The D gene is left open where the match is weak. Not every row has a clone size; where given, it reads once, few, many or a size class.

v_call	d_call	clone_size	j_call	cdr3_aa	cdr3_nt
TRBV12-3/TRBV12-4	.	few	TRBJ1-2	CASSSAISQGYTF	TGTGCCAGCAGTTCGGCCATCTCCCAGGGCTACACCTTC
TRBV7-2	.	few	TRBJ2-2	CASSWDYTGELFF	TGTGCCAGCAGCTGGGACTACACCGGGGAGCTGTTTTTT
TRBV6-5	TRBD2	few	TRBJ2-1	CASSYLRDSGGHLRGNEQFF	TGTGCCAGCAGTTACCTGCGAGATAGCGGGGGCCATTTGAGGGGCAATGAGCAGTTCTTC
TRBV9	.	.	TRBJ1-1	CTSSVHQGLNTEAFF	TGTACCAGCAGCGTTCACCAGGGGCTGAACACTGAAGCTTTCTTT
TRBV12-3/TRBV12-4	.	few	TRBJ2-2	CASSFVQPSTGKLFF	TGTGCCAGCAGTTTCGTCCAGCCGAGCACCGGGAAGCTGTTTTTT
TRBV4-3	.	many	TRBJ1-2	CASSQDLSRSLGGGYTF	TGCGCCAGCAGCCAAGATCTGTCCAGGAGCCTTGGCGGTGGCTACACCTTC
TRBV6-5	.	many	TRBJ2-1	CASSLTALGGYNEQFF	TGTGCCAGCAGCCTTACCGCGCTTGGTGGCTACAATGAGCAGTTCTTC
TRBV20-1	TRBD2	many	TRBJ2-7	CSAKGLAGSYEQYF	TGCAGTGCCAAGGGACTAGCGGGCTCCTACGAGCAGTACTTC
TRBV15	.	many	TRBJ2-1	CATSRERTDSFYNEQFF	TGTGCCACCAGCAGAGAGAGAACGGACAGTTTCTACAATGAGCAGTTCTTC
TRBV7-2	.	.	TRBJ2-2	CASSRDPGLGTGELFF	TGTGCCAGCAGCAGGGACCCAGGCTTAGGAACCGGGGAGCTGTTTTTT
TRBV6-2/TRBV6-3	.	few	TRBJ1-5	CASSYTGAQPQHF	TGTGCCAGCAGTTACACGGGGGCTCAGCCCCAGCATTTT
TRBV20-1	TRBD2	many	TRBJ2-3	CSARDRLAGVVSTDTQYF	TGCAGTGCTAGAGATAGATTAGCGGGGGTTGTTAGCACAGATACGCAGTATTTT
TRBV18	.	many	TRBJ2-5	CASSPRVQVQETQYF	TGTGCCAGCTCACCACGCGTCCAGGTCCAAGAGACCCAGTACTTC
TRBV12-3/TRBV12-4	TRBD2	few	TRBJ2-3	CASSPGLGWGDTQYF	TGTGCCAGCAGTCCGGGACTAGGATGGGGAGATACGCAGTATTTT
TRBV14	.	.	TRBJ1-2	CASSQDGVINGYTF	TGTGCCAGCAGCCAAGATGGGGTTATTAATGGCTACACCTTC
TRBV12-3/TRBV12-4	.	many	TRBJ1-2	CASTQTGIGYTF	TGTGCCAGCACCCAAACGGGGATCGGCTACACCTTC
TRBV10-3	.	.	TRBJ2-2	CAISHLDGELFF	TGTGCCATCAGCCATCTTGACGGGGAGCTGTTTTTT
TRBV4-1	.	once	TRBJ2-1	CASSQDPPGVVSSYNEQFF	TGCGCCAGCAGCCAAGACCCTCCAGGGGTGGTGAGCTCCTACAATGAGCAGTTCTTC
TRBV14	.	many	TRBJ2-3	CASSPFSSSRDTQYF	TGTGCCAGCAGCCCTTTTAGCAGTTCGAGGGATACGCAGTATTTT
TRBV6-2/TRBV6-3	.	many	TRBJ1-2	CASSPGERYGYTF	TGTGCCAGCAGTCCAGGGGAGCGGTATGGCTACACCTTC
TRBV11-2	.	many	TRBJ2-1	CASSSGQSRGNEQFF	TGTGCCAGCAGCTCGGGCCAATCTCGGGGGAATGAGCAGTTCTTC
TRBV4-1	.	few	TRBJ1-2	CASSQHREGNYGYTF	TGCGCCAGCAGCCAACACAGGGAGGGTAACTATGGCTACACCTTC
TRBV5-6	.	.	TRBJ1-2	CASSQDSGNYGYTF	TGTGCCAGCAGCCAGGACAGTGGGAACTATGGCTACACCTTC
TRBV6-6	TRBD2	few	TRBJ2-3	CASKKRGTQYF	TGTGCCAGCAAAAAGCGGGGGACGCAGTATTTT
TRBV5-1	.	.	TRBJ1-3	CASSSQTEDLIYF	TGCGCCAGCAGCTCTCAGACAGAGGACCTTATATATTTT
TRBV6-2/TRBV6-3	.	few	TRBJ2-3	CASSWNSLAGSTDTQYF	TGTGCCAGCAGTTGGAACTCGCTTGCTGGGAGCACAGATACGCAGTATTTT
TRBV4-1	.	few	TRBJ1-5	CASSQDWAINQPQHF	TGCGCCAGCAGCCAAGATTGGGCAATCAATCAGCCCCAGCATTTT
TRBV18	TRBD2	.	TRBJ2-2	CASSPGLAAGTGELFF	TGTGCCAGCTCACCAGGACTAGCGGCGGGCACCGGGGAGCTGTTTTTT
TRBV21-1	.	many	TRBJ2-7	CASNRTVNYEQYF	TGTGCCAGCAACCGAACAGTCAACTACGAGCAGTACTTC
TRBV7-9	.	.	TRBJ1-4	CASSKTGRAGEKRFF	TGTGCCAGCAGCAAGACCGGGCGGGCTGGGGAAAAACGGTTTTTT
TRBV11-3	.	few	TRBJ1-2	CASSFAPNGYTF	TGTGCCAGCAGCTTCGCCCCGAATGGCTACACCTTC
TRBV29-1	.	.	TRBJ2-7	CSVLTNSYEQYF	TGCAGCGTGTTGACAAACTCCTACGAGCAGTACTTC
TRBV20-1	.	few	TRBJ1-6	CSAKGYSAQSPLHF	TGCAGTGCTAAGGGTTACAGTGCCCAATCACCCCTCCACTTT
TRBV10-3	.	.	TRBJ2-3	CAISVSSWGTDTQYF	TGTGCCATCAGTGTGTCGAGCTGGGGCACAGATACGCAGTATTTT
TRBV16	.	.	TRBJ2-5	CASSQSSGVQETQYF	TGTGCCAGCAGCCAATCCTCCGGGGTCCAAGAGACCCAGTACTTC
TRBV12-3/TRBV12-4	TRBD1	many	TRBJ2-4	CASGLTGAAKNIQYF	TGTGCCAGCGGCCTGACAGGGGCAGCCAAAAACATTCAGTACTTC
TRBV18	.	few	TRBJ2-3	CASSHRGRARADTQYF	TGTGCCAGCTCACACCGGGGTCGGGCAAGGGCAGATACGCAGTATTTT